The clone carrying this T cell receptor beta chain was detected a few times. What it binds is unknown. The data were taken from a study of response to subunit inactivated influenza vaccine. General study results and limits: The authors proposed limited new T cell recruitment per seasonal influenza vaccination.

TCRdb passed the RT-PCR reads through MiXCR, listing each CDR3 protein once. The sample yields under 850,000 distinct CDR3 sequences, around 20% seen once. The clonotype was recovered from a man between 45 and 60 years old who received an inactivated influenza vaccine. Here the sequenced sample was PBMCs from blood, taken roughly 5 days after vaccination.

CDR3 protein: CASNSAGGRTDTQYF. CDR3 DNA: TGCGCCAGCAACTCGGCGGGGGGCCGCACAGATACGCAGTATTTT. The chain is built from TRBV5-1 and TRBJ2-3, with TRBD2 identical over 8 bases. Germline CDR1 and CDR2: SGHRS and YFSETQ. J was trimmed by 1 base and V by 6 bases; bases with no gene match: 7. The CDR3 runs to 15 residues. Using reference TRBV5-1 and TRBJ2-3 for the parts outside the CDR3, the full variable domain is KAGVTQTPRYLIKTRGQQVTLSCSPISGHRSVSWYQQTPGQGLQFLFEYFSETQRNKGNFPGRFSGRQFSNSRSEMNVSTLELGDSALYLCASNSAGGRTDTQYFGPGTRLTVL.